Listed here are 9 T cell receptor beta chains from one sample, sequenced in a study of identical twins. TCRdb used MiXCR to reprocess the 5' RACE reads, holding one entry per CDR3 protein. The data show over 15,000 distinct CDR3 sequences, with just under 70% seen just once and almost 6% held by the top ten. The material sequenced was memory (CD45RO+) T cells sorted from blood. The receptor source for this set is a woman younger than 35 in good health. This table probably holds off-target reads from a library built for another chain.

The rearrangement links TRBV29-1 to TRBJ2-5; D might be TRBD1 (6 bases). This CDR3 has 10 residues. The V gene lost 7 bases and the J gene lost 3 bases, with 6 bases spanning the gap. The germline CDR1 and CDR2 sequences are SQVTM and ANQGSEA. CDR3: CSAGEETQYF. CDR3 DNA sequence: TGCAGCGCAGGGGAAGAGACCCAGTACTTC. Based on the CDR3 plus reference TRBV29-1 and TRBJ2-5, the full variable domain is SAVISQKPSRDICQRGTSLTIQCQVDSQVTMMFWYRQQPGQSLTLIATANQGSEATYESGFVIDKFPISRPNLTFSTLTVSNMSPEDSSIYLCSAGEETQYFGPGTRLLVL.

V is TRBV18 and J is TRBJ1-1; the D gene is possibly TRBD1 (6 bases). CDR1 and CDR2 (germline): KGHSH, LQKENI. V was cut by 8 bases and J by 0 bases, with 22 bases left in between. The CDR3 contains 17 residues. The CDR3 DNA reads TGTGCCAGCCGGAATTGGGACACAAAGTACATGAACACTGAAGCTTTCTTT. This sequence encodes CASRNWDTKYMNTEAFF.

This clonotype came up a few times. The chain uses TRBV7-2 and TRBJ2-1; possibly TRBD1 or TRBD2 for D (6 bases each). Trimming took 10 bases from V and 9 from J, leaving 25 bases between them. Germline loops: CDR1 SGHTA, CDR2 FQGNSA. There are 15 residues in the CDR3. The DNA for the CDR3 is TGTGCCACCCCTAGGGGGGCGGGTGTTCGGGGTGAGCAGTTCTTC. It translates to CATPRGAGVRGEQFF.

The chain employs TRBV12-3 or TRBV12-4 and TRBJ2-1; D perhaps matches TRBD2 (6 bases). V shed 7 bases and J shed 8 bases, with 21 bases lying between them. This CDR3 is built from 15 residues. As DNA, the CDR3 is TGTGCCAGCACTTTCGGGGGAACCCCCGGGGATGAGCAGTTCTTC. It specifies CASTFGGTPGDEQFF.

The table lists this clonotype with a few counts. J is TRBJ1-5 and V is TRBV6-5; D gene ambiguous. The CDR3 runs 13 residues. Trimming cost V 6 bases and J 4 bases, with 10 bases left between them. Germline lookup yields CDR1 MNHEY and CDR2 SVGAGI. In nucleotides, the CDR3 is TGTGCCAGCAGATACGGACCAAATCAGCCCCAGCATTTT. This sequence encodes CASRYGPNQPQHF.

The chain has TRBV11-3 and TRBJ2-1; D is possibly TRBD2 (5 bases). This CDR3 region has 13 residues. Per germline, CDR1 SGHNT and CDR2 YENEEA. The V end lost 1 base, the J end lost 9 bases, and 10 bases lay between the germline ends. This CDR3 reads CASSLGVEGEQFF. As DNA, the CDR3 is TGTGCCAGCAGCTTAGGGGTAGAGGGTGAGCAGTTCTTC. Combining the CDR3 with reference TRBV11-3 and TRBJ2-1 gives the whole variable domain EAGVVQSPRYKIIEKKQPVAFWCNPISGHNTLYWYLQNLGQGPELLIRYENEEAVDDSQLPKDRFSAERLKGVDSTLKIQPAELGDSAVYLCASSLGVEGEQFFGPGTRLTVL.

This clonotype was seen more than once but under ten times. The chain links TRBV19 to TRBJ2-1, with 8 positions matching TRBD2. The CDR3 covers 16 residues. V dropped 3 bases and J dropped 0; count of bases not matched to a gene: 4. Germline CDR1 reads LNHDA; CDR2 reads SQIVND (reference sequence). The CDR3 reads CASSILTSASYNEQFF. The CDR3 nucleotides are TGTGCCAGTAGTATCCTGACTAGCGCCTCCTACAATGAGCAGTTCTTC.

The chain links TRBV7-9 to TRBJ2-5, with TRBD2 identical over 7 bases. The length of the CDR3 is 13 residues. J was trimmed by 5 bases and V by 3 bases; bases with no gene match: 3. Looked up from germline, CDR1 is SEHNR and CDR2 is FQNEAQ (reference sequence). Written as DNA, the CDR3 is TGTGCCAGCAGCTTCGGGGGAGGGGAGACCCAGTACTTC. Encoded protein: CASSFGGGETQYF.

The chain has TRBV6-5 and TRBJ2-6; D unresolved. Looked up from germline, CDR1 is MNHEY and CDR2 is SVGAGI. Trimming took 2 bases from V and 4 from J, leaving 6 bases between them. The CDR3 spans 14 residues. This CDR3 reads CASSYRAGANVLTF. CDR3 in DNA: TGTGCCAGCAGTTACCGGGCCGGGGCCAACGTCCTGACTTTC.